This record looks at one T cell receptor (beta chain) sequence and its context. The antigen remains unidentified. The trim removed 6 bases at V and 5 bases at J, leaving 4 bases unmatched. Germline values: CDR1 MDHEN, CDR2 SYDVKM. The CDR3 contains 12 residues. These data are taken from a study of T cell repertoires in cytomegalovirus infection. On the study more broadly: Public TCR beta signature analysis indicated the presence of both CMV infection and matching HLA type. General study points: HLA-C-restricted CMV clonotypes gave the most frequent clonotype in two of eight donors.

Each CDR3 protein is one row after TCRdb ran MiXCR on the reads. The sample holds 200,000 or so distinct CDR3 sequences, 35% to 40% seen once. The chain links TRBV28 to TRBJ2-7; 7 bases agree with TRBD1. The clonotype was recovered from a human donor in good health (CMV status not recorded). Some clones in this sample may be carry-over from other donors' samples. Sequences were derived from CD8+ T cells from cultured PBMCs, sampled from culture after CMV antigen stimulation. CDR3: CASRTDRDEQYF. CDR3 nucleotide sequence: TGTGCCAGCAGGACCGACAGGGACGAGCAGTACTTC. Drawing the rest from reference TRBV28 and TRBJ2-7, the complete variable domain is DVKVTQSSRYLVKRTGEKVFLECVQDMDHENMFWYRQDPGLGLRLIYFSYDVKMKEKGDIPEGYSVSREKKERFSLILESASTNQTSMYLCASRTDRDEQYFGPGTRLTVT.